This T cell receptor (beta chain) came from a study of blood T cell repertoires in COVID-19. Across the whole study: Acute and convalescent COVID-19 specimens originated in the United States, Italy and Spain. Nucleic acid was either cDNA or gDNA, and it came from T cells, B-cell-depleted T cells, or PBMCs.

This clone has a single count. Authors' processing steps: Amplification from reference gene primers served as the basis for estimated nucleated cell counts. Profiled with immunoSEQ multiplex PCR; TCRdb holds only in-frame clones, not every one. The DNA gave D and trimming, while V, J and clone size come from that table. Of about 74,000 clones detected, about four fifths appear once; the ten largest clones hold roughly 15%. The receptor was isolated from a human donor in a cohort sampled during active COVID-19. Input material: peripheral blood.

The CDR3 DNA is TGCGCCAGCAGCTCACGACAGGGAACAGATACGCAGTATTTT. This translates into CASSSRQGTDTQYF. The chain is built from TRBV5-1 and TRBJ2-3, with TRBD1 identical over 7 bases. This CDR3 comprises 14 residues. The V gene's germline CDR1 is SGHRS and CDR2 YFSETQ. V trimming: 3 bases; J trimming: 3 bases; junction bases outside the gene matches: 4.